This T cell receptor (beta chain) came from a study of cytomegalovirus exposure and HLA in healthy donors. Germline V gene data show CDR1 as SGHAT and CDR2 as FQNNGV. This CDR3 spans 13 amino acids. V was pared by 5 bases and J by 16 bases, with 11 bases of the junction left unmatched. PCR amplification relied on 60 Vbeta primers (plus 13 Jbeta primers). The table came from immunoSEQ multiplex PCR; TCRdb's copy has only in-frame clones and leaves some out. This table has 150,000 to 200,000 clones, roughly 80% appearing once. The receptor was isolated from a female donor in good health and CMV-seronegative. The J gene is TRBJ1-6, the V gene TRBV11-2, with 7 bases lining up with TRBD1. Source material: PBMCs. The CDR3 region is CASSRVLGQLLHF. In DNA, the CDR3 is TGTGCCAGCAGCCGAGTCCTGGGACAGCTTCTCCACTTT.